Below are 25 T cell receptor beta chains sequenced from a single sample in a study of T cell responses to AZD1222 COVID-19 vaccine. Assay: immunoSEQ multiplex PCR; the TCRdb copy retains only in-frame clones and omits some. The sample includes 100,000 to 150,000 clones, roughly nine tenths of them seen just once. This specimen was peripheral blood, taken on day 0 of AZD1222 vaccination. The source of these receptors is an adult in good health.

The gene calls are TRBV11-1 and TRBJ1-3; D is ambiguous. Germline V CDR1 and CDR2: SGHAT, FQDESV (reference sequence). Between the trimmed V and J ends, which lost 8 bases and 1 base, there was a span of 9 bases. The CDR3 consists of 13 residues. The CDR3 loop reads CASPPVSGNTIYF. For the CDR3, the DNA is TGTGCCAGCCCCCCGGTATCTGGAAACACCATATATTTT.

V gene TRBV30 combines with J gene TRBJ1-2, with 8 positions matching TRBD1. The ends lost 3 bases at V and 4 bases at J; junction bases unmatched: 10. The CDR3 is made up of 15 amino acids. Germline V gene data show CDR1 as GTSNPN and CDR2 as SVGIG (reference sequence). The CDR3 sequence: CAWSGLDRVVYGYTF. The CDR3 coding sequence is TGTGCCTGGAGCGGTTTGGACAGGGTAGTCTATGGCTACACCTTC.

The rearrangement joins TRBV6-6 to TRBJ1-4, with 7 bases that match TRBD1. J was trimmed by 8 bases and V by 6 bases; bases with no gene match: 12. There are 15 residues in the CDR3. The germline V gene encodes CDR1 MNHNY and CDR2 SVGAGI (reference sequence). CDR3 bases: TGTGCCAGCAGGAGGTCGATGCAGGGGGAAGAAAAACTGTTTTTT. Protein product: CASRRSMQGEEKLFF.

The chain joins TRBV6-5 to TRBJ1-5; 7 nucleotides agree with TRBD1. Germline-derived CDR1 and CDR2 are MNHEY and SVGAGI. Trimming at V came to 6 bases and at J to 2 bases, leaving 7 bases not matched to a gene. The CDR3 length is 15 residues. DNA of the CDR3: TGTGCCAGCAGGGATGGACAGGTCGGCAATCAGCCCCAGCATTTT. Amino acid sequence: CASRDGQVGNQPQHF.

V is TRBV18 and J is TRBJ1-3, with 7 bases lining up with TRBD1. This CDR3 spans 18 amino acids. Germline V gene sequence: CDR1 KGHSH, CDR2 LQKENI. J was trimmed by 4 bases and V by 0 bases; bases with no gene match: 12. The CDR3 loop is CASSPPTYRDSTGNTIYF. Written as DNA, the CDR3 is TGTGCCAGCTCACCACCCACCTACCGGGACAGCACCGGAAACACCATATATTTT.

This clone has just one count. This rearrangement joins TRBV19 to TRBJ1-5; 7 bases map to TRBD1. CDR3 length equals 17 residues. Germline V gene sequence: CDR1 LNHDA, CDR2 SQIVND (reference sequence). V lost 5 bases, J lost 3 bases, and 13 bases stayed unmatched. CDR3 region: CASSAQGVVSVNQPQHF. In DNA, the CDR3 is TGTGCCAGTAGTGCCCAGGGGGTGGTTAGCGTCAATCAGCCCCAGCATTTT.

The chain couples TRBV29-1 to TRBJ1-1; perhaps TRBD1 as D (5 bases). The V end was cut by 4 bases, the J end by 7 bases, with 16 bases between. CDR1 SQVTM and CDR2 ANQGSEA come from the germline V gene. The CDR3 extends over 13 amino acids. CDR3 sequence reads: CSVVSQGSDEAFF. CDR3 DNA: TGCAGCGTTGTTAGCCAGGGAAGCGATGAAGCTTTCTTT.

V and J are TRBV7-3 and TRBJ2-7; 7 bases are a match to TRBD2. V lost 2 bases and J lost 0; bases outside the gene matches: 1. The CDR3 runs to 14 residues. Germline CDR1 reads SGHTA; CDR2 reads FQGTGA. DNA of the CDR3: TGTGCCAGCAGCTTATGGGGGGGCTCCTACGAGCAGTACTTC. Translation gives CASSLWGGSYEQYF.

This clone was picked up a small number of times. The rearrangement joins TRBV6-4 to TRBJ2-1, with D possibly being TRBD2 (6 bases). There are 12 residues in the CDR3. The germline gives CDR1 MRHNA, CDR2 SNTAGT. Between the trimmed V and J ends, which lost 3 bases and 15 bases, there was a span of 15 bases. The CDR3 loop reads CASSDTGVGLFF. CDR3 sequence (DNA): TGTGCCAGCAGTGATACGGGAGTAGGTCTGTTCTTC.

The chain joins TRBV2 to TRBJ1-2; D unclear. Germline CDR1 and CDR2: SNHLY and FYNNEI. The length of the CDR3 is 13 residues. Trimming shortened V by 1 base and J by 8 bases, and 11 bases separated the two germline ends. CDR3 sequence: CASSEVSEWGYTF. The CDR3, as DNA: TGTGCCAGCAGTGAAGTATCCGAATGGGGCTACACCTTC.

CDR3 residues: CASSGREGANTGELFF. Written as DNA, the CDR3 is TGTGCCAGCAGCGGAAGGGAGGGGGCGAACACCGGGGAGCTGTTTTTT. The chain has TRBV9 and TRBJ2-2; TRBD2 might be the D (7 bases). Germline CDR1 SGDLS, CDR2 YYNGEE. The CDR3 consists of 16 residues. V was shortened by 3 bases and J by 0 bases, with 12 bases between the two germline ends.

V and J are TRBV18 and TRBJ1-2; the match to TRBD1 covers 9 bases. With V trimmed by 3 bases and J by 4 bases, 3 bases remained unmatched. The CDR3 has 14 residues. CDR1 is KGHSH, CDR2 LQKENI, per germline. The CDR3 region is CASSPGDRAYGYTF. The CDR3 DNA sequence: TGTGCCAGCTCACCCGGGGACAGGGCCTATGGCTACACCTTC.

Concerning this clone itself: A read error may produce the germline difference seen at one junction end. This chain links TRBV6-1 with TRBJ2-2, with D unclear. The germline V gene has CDR1 MNHNS and CDR2 SASEGT. This CDR3 is 13 amino acids long. In DNA, the CDR3 is TGTGCCAGCAGGGAAGCGTTCACCGGGGAGCTGTTTTTT. It yields the protein CASREAFTGELFF.

This sequence joins TRBV18 and TRBJ1-5; D is perhaps TRBD1 (6 bases). The germline V and J ends were trimmed by 4 bases and 5 bases, with 15 bases remaining between them. The germline V gene has CDR1 KGHSH and CDR2 LQKENI. The CDR3 contains 15 residues. This CDR3 reads CASSLWGAEDQPQHF. In DNA form, the CDR3 reads TGTGCCAGCTCACTGTGGGGGGCCGAGGATCAGCCCCAGCATTTT.

The CDR3 here is CASRPWGGTENTDTQYF. The CDR3, as DNA: TGTGCCAGTAGGCCATGGGGAGGGACGGAAAACACAGATACGCAGTATTTT. This sequence joins TRBV19 and TRBJ2-3; TRBD2 agrees at 7 bases. Unmatched junction bases numbered 14, after V lost 6 bases and J lost 2 bases. This CDR3 has 17 amino acids. Germline lookup yields CDR1 LNHDA and CDR2 SQIVND (reference sequence).

This clone occurred once. The rearrangement links TRBV9 to TRBJ1-6; D remains unclear. The CDR3 extends over 14 amino acids. Germline values: CDR1 SGDLS, CDR2 YYNGEE. V lost 0 bases, J lost 7 bases, and 8 bases lay in between. The chain's CDR3 is CASSVDAENSPLHF. The CDR3, as DNA: TGTGCCAGCAGCGTAGACGCGGAGAATTCACCCCTCCACTTT. Combining the CDR3 with reference TRBV9 and TRBJ1-6 gives the whole variable domain DSGVTQTPKHLITATGQRVTLRCSPRSGDLSVYWYQQSLDQGLQFLIQYYNGEERAKGNILERFSAQQFPDLHSELNLSSLELGDSALYFCASSVDAENSPLHFGNGTRLTVT.

This clone was observed once. The gene calls are TRBV6-5 and TRBJ2-7; D remains unclear. The V gene's germline CDR1 is MNHEY and CDR2 SVGAGI. Trimming took 6 bases from V and 0 from J, leaving 9 bases between them. The CDR3 covers 13 residues. CDR3 nucleotides: TGTGCCAGCAGGCTGGGAACCTCCTACGAGCAGTACTTC. Translation gives CASRLGTSYEQYF.

The V gene is TRBV7-3, the J gene TRBJ2-5; D perhaps matches TRBD2 (5 bases). The CDR3 runs to 13 residues. CDR1 and CDR2 (germline): SGHTA, FQGTGA. Trimming cost V 6 bases and J 5 bases, with 13 bases left between them. The CDR3 loop is CASSAGETETQYF. CDR3 coding DNA: TGTGCCAGCAGTGCTGGGGAGACGGAGACCCAGTACTTC.

The rearrangement joins TRBV10-3 to TRBJ2-7; unclear D gene. The V gene lost 0 bases and the J gene lost 7 bases, with 4 bases spanning the gap. Germline V gene lookup returns CDR1 ENHRY and CDR2 SYGVKD. There are 11 residues in the CDR3. CDR3 nucleotide sequence: TGTGCCATCAGTGAGTCGAGGGAGCAGTACTTC. Residues: CAISESREQYF.

In DNA, the CDR3 is TGCGCCAGCACCTCCTCGTCAGGGGCTGGTGGCACCGGGGAGCTGTTTTTT. As protein: CASTSSSGAGGTGELFF. The chain has TRBV5-1 and TRBJ2-2; a weak D match, TRBD1 (6 bases). This CDR3 spans 17 amino acids. The germline V gene has CDR1 SGHRS and CDR2 YFSETQ. V was clipped by 6 bases and J by 4 bases, with 22 bases between them.

The V call is TRBV19, the J call TRBJ1-3; 7 bases map to TRBD1. This CDR3 comprises 15 residues. V was clipped by 5 bases and J by 0 bases; unmatched bases: 4. Germline assignment: CDR1 LNHDA and CDR2 SQIVND (reference sequence). This CDR3 reads CASSPGQNSGNTIYF. The CDR3 DNA reads as TGTGCCAGTAGTCCGGGACAGAACTCTGGAAACACCATATATTTT.

The chain is built from TRBV3-1 (or the pseudogene TRBV3-2) and TRBJ1-5, with 9 bases that match TRBD1. Trimming at V came to 4 bases and at J to 6 bases, leaving 4 bases not matched to a gene. In germline, CDR1 is LGHDT, CDR2 YNNKEL (reference sequence). This CDR3 has 14 amino acids. CDR3 bases: TGTGCCAGCAGCCTCGGACAGGGGAGTCAGCCCCAGCATTTT. It codes for CASSLGQGSQPQHF.

V usage is TRBV4-3 and J usage is TRBJ1-1; no clear D gene. Per the germline V gene, CDR1 is LGHNA and CDR2 is YSLEER. The CDR3 length is 15 residues. Between the trimmed V and J ends, which lost 1 base and 5 bases, there was a span of 14 bases. DNA of the CDR3: TGCGCCAGCAGCCAAGTCAGTGCCGGGAATACTGAAGCTTTCTTT. This gives the protein CASSQVSAGNTEAFF.

This clone was seen a single time. The chain uses TRBV9 and TRBJ2-7; 7 bases map to TRBD1. Germline assignment: CDR1 SGDLS and CDR2 YYNGEE. The V gene end was trimmed by 3 bases and the J gene end by 4 bases; junction bases not matched to a gene: 4. The CDR3 length is 13 residues. The CDR3 region is CASSGLQGYEQYF. As DNA, the CDR3 is TGTGCCAGCAGCGGTCTACAGGGGTACGAGCAGTACTTC.

The J gene is TRBJ2-5, the V gene TRBV5-4; 8 bases match TRBD2. With 2 bases clipped from V and 2 bases from J, the junction kept 5 bases outside the gene matches. The CDR3 extends over 15 amino acids. In germline, CDR1 is SGHNT, CDR2 YYREEE (reference sequence). The CDR3 DNA follows: TGTGCCAGCAGCTTCGGGACTAGAGGACAAGAGACCCAGTACTTC. It specifies CASSFGTRGQETQYF.